One sample yielded the 26 T cell receptor beta chains listed below, sequenced in a study of cytotoxic CD8 clonotypes in ibrutinib-treated CLL. Only in-frame clones appear in the TCRdb table, and some are missing; sequencing was by immunoSEQ multiplex PCR. The repertoire holds around 60,000 clones, with around 52% as singletons. Here the sequenced sample was PBMCs, taken after 12 months of ibrutinib treatment. The receptors come from a human donor with chronic lymphocytic leukemia.

The chain combines TRBV7-2 with TRBJ2-3, with D possibly matching TRBD2 (5 bases). This CDR3 spans 15 amino acids. Germline CDR1 is SGHTA and CDR2 is FQGNSA. Trimming cost V 4 bases and J 8 bases, with 19 bases left between them. CDR3 in amino acids: CASSSLVTLGSTQYF. DNA for the CDR3: TGTGCCAGCAGCTCACTAGTCACCCTGGGCAGTACGCAGTATTTT.

This chain joins TRBV6-1 and TRBJ2-7; D is possibly TRBD1 or TRBD2 (6 bases each). V was cut by 6 bases and J by 3 bases, with 15 bases left in between. Germline CDR1 and CDR2: MNHNS and SASEGT. This CDR3 comprises 14 residues. Written as DNA, the CDR3 is TGTGCCAGCAGACCACAGGGAGGCATCTACGAGCAGTACTTC. It is translated as CASRPQGGIYEQYF.

The chain links TRBV6-5 to TRBJ2-1; D perhaps matches TRBD2 (5 bases). The V gene's germline CDR1 is MNHEY and CDR2 SVGAGI. V was pared by 6 bases and J by 6 bases, with 15 bases between. The CDR3 consists of 14 residues. This CDR3 reads CASSPGEGSNEQFF. In DNA form, the CDR3 reads TGTGCCAGCAGCCCCGGGGAAGGGAGCAATGAGCAGTTCTTC.

The chain recombines TRBV4-2 with TRBJ2-2; weak D call: TRBD1 (7 bases). The ends were cut back, 1 base at V and 4 bases at J, with 10 bases in the middle. CDR3 size: 15 residues. CDR1 is LGHNA and CDR2 is YNFKEQ in the germline V gene. CDR3 nucleotide sequence: TGTGCCAGCAGCCAAGCAGGGGGGTCCACCGGGGAGCTGTTTTTT. The encoded protein is CASSQAGGSTGELFF.

For the CDR3, the DNA is TGCGCCAGCAGTGAGCAGGGAGTGCGAACTGAAGCTTTCTTT. This encodes CASSEQGVRTEAFF. This chain connects TRBV10-1 to TRBJ1-1, with a weak D call TRBD1 (5 bases). The CDR3 is made up of 14 amino acids. Per germline, CDR1 WNHNN and CDR2 SYGVQD (reference sequence). V was clipped by 2 bases and J by 5 bases, with 12 bases between them.

This clone was seen many times. The gene calls are TRBV7-8 and TRBJ2-7; 12 nucleotides match TRBD2. Germline V gene sequence: CDR1 SGHVS, CDR2 FQNEAQ. The CDR3 covers 15 residues. The V segment lost 4 bases and the J segment 4 bases; nucleotides outside the gene matches: 5. CDR3 sequence reads: CASSSLAGGPYEQYF. As DNA, the CDR3 is TGTGCCAGCAGCTCGCTAGCGGGAGGGCCATACGAGCAGTACTTC.

This clone occurred a few times. Other DNA sequences in the sample encode the same CDR3. The CDR3 protein is CAMGGLYSNQPQHF. DNA of the CDR3: TGTGCCATGGGGGGCCTCTATAGCAATCAGCCCCAGCATTTT. This chain links TRBV6-1 with TRBJ1-5; TRBD1 is a possible D gene (6 bases). Germline assignment: CDR1 MNHNS and CDR2 SASEGT. The V end lost 10 bases, the J end lost 0 bases, and 13 bases lay between the germline ends. The CDR3 extends over 14 amino acids.

The chain is built from TRBV2 and TRBJ2-7, with D perhaps matching TRBD1 (5 bases). Germline V CDR1 and CDR2: SNHLY, FYNNEI. The CDR3 consists of 15 residues. Between the trimmed V and J ends, which lost 1 base and 6 bases, there was a span of 16 bases. CDR3 loop: CASSEEASVRGEQYV. CDR3 bases: TGTGCCAGCAGTGAAGAGGCGTCTGTAAGGGGCGAGCAGTACGTC.

The V gene is TRBV18, the J gene TRBJ2-7; D remains ambiguous. Trimming took off 5 bases at V and 0 bases at J, with 11 bases between the two ends. Germline CDR1 and CDR2: KGHSH and LQKENI. CDR3 size: 14 residues. Here the CDR3 reads CASSFPRFSYEQYV. The CDR3 region has the DNA TGTGCCAGCTCATTCCCCAGATTCTCCTACGAGCAGTACGTC.

The V gene is TRBV5-1, the J gene TRBJ2-1; TRBD2 aligns across 15 bases. This CDR3 contains 16 residues. Germline CDR1 SGHRS, CDR2 YFSETQ. With 2 bases clipped from V and 7 bases from J, the junction kept 4 bases outside the gene matches. This chain's CDR3 is CASSLGTSGRINEQFF. The CDR3 DNA reads as TGCGCCAGCAGCTTAGGGACTAGCGGGAGGATTAATGAGCAGTTCTTC.

V usage is TRBV7-8 and J usage is TRBJ2-1, with D uncertain. The germline V gene has CDR1 SGHVS and CDR2 FQNEAQ. V shed 2 bases and J shed 3 bases, with 20 bases lying between them. This CDR3 contains 18 residues. The CDR3, as DNA: TGTGCCAGCAGCTTACCCCCTCTATGGCGGCTACACTACAATGAGCAGTTCTTC. It encodes CASSLPPLWRLHYNEQFF.

This rearrangement joins TRBV29-1 to TRBJ2-2; TRBD1 is a possible D gene (6 bases). This CDR3 comprises 14 residues. V was trimmed by 5 bases and J by 4 bases, leaving 14 bases between them. Germline V gene lookup returns CDR1 SQVTM and CDR2 ANQGSEA. Here the CDR3 DNA reads TGCAGCGTTTACAGGGCACCGGGCACCGGGGAGCTGTTTTTT. The encoded protein is CSVYRAPGTGELFF.

This clone was seen more than once but under ten times. The chain links TRBV7-2 to TRBJ2-7; D is uncertain. The germline V gene encodes CDR1 SGHTA and CDR2 FQGNSA. V dropped 0 bases and J dropped 0 bases, with 9 bases sitting between them. CDR3 length: 15 amino acids. CDR3 nucleotides: TGTGCCAGCAGCTTAGCGGGCGGAAGCTCCTACGAGCAGTACTTC. Encoded protein: CASSLAGGSSYEQYF.

The chain employs TRBV6-5 and TRBJ2-7; weak D call: TRBD1 (6 bases). Trimming removed 1 base from V and 1 base from J, with 14 bases in between. Germline CDR1 and CDR2: MNHEY and SVGAGI. The length of the CDR3 is 16 residues. The CDR3 bases are TGTGCCAGCAGTTACTTAACAGGGTCATTTTCCTACGAGCAGTACTTC. Protein sequence: CASSYLTGSFSYEQYF.

This clone was counted many times. The chain has TRBV6-5 and TRBJ1-5, with D possibly TRBD1 on 6 matching bases. The V gene's germline CDR1 is MNHEY and CDR2 SVGAGI. The V end was cut by 2 bases, the J end by 5 bases, with 10 bases between. The CDR3 contains 14 residues. The CDR3 DNA follows: TGTGCCAGCAGTTACATTAGGGGGGATCAGCCCCAGCATTTT. It encodes CASSYIRGDQPQHF.

The chain's CDR3 is CASSYSRVSNQPQHF. The CDR3 DNA sequence: TGTGCCAGCAGTTACTCTCGAGTTAGCAATCAGCCCCAGCATTTT. The rearrangement links TRBV6-5 to TRBJ1-5; D not resolved. The CDR3 is 15 residues long. Germline V gives CDR1 MNHEY, CDR2 SVGAGI. V lost 0 bases and J lost 0, with 6 bases in between.

This clone has just a few counts. The chain carries TRBV6-1 and TRBJ1-3; D remains ambiguous. The germline V gene encodes CDR1 MNHNS and CDR2 SASEGT. Trimming took 4 bases from V and 4 from J, leaving 11 bases between them. The CDR3 runs 14 residues. CDR3 bases: TGTGCCAGCAGTGGGTGGGGAGTAGGAAACACCATATATTTT. It specifies CASSGWGVGNTIYF.

CDR3 sequence reads: CASRPTGDGYTF. CDR3 sequence (DNA): TGTGCCAGCAGACCAACAGGGGATGGCTACACCTTC. J is TRBJ1-2 and V is TRBV6-5, with 7 positions matching TRBD1. Germline CDR1 is MNHEY and CDR2 is SVGAGI. The V and J ends lost 6 bases and 6 bases, in that order; junction bases with no gene match: 4. The CDR3 runs 12 residues.

This clone is large (0.1 to 1%) within its sample. The gene calls are TRBV28 and TRBJ2-7; 7 bases map to TRBD2. Germline CDR1 and CDR2: MDHEN and SYDVKM. The CDR3 runs 14 residues. J was trimmed by 4 bases and V by 3 bases; bases with no gene match: 6. The CDR3 region has the DNA TGTGCCAGCAGTTTTTCTGTAGCGGGTTACGAGCAGTACTTC. It encodes CASSFSVAGYEQYF.

This chain uses TRBV4-2 with TRBJ2-5, with 12 nucleotides matching TRBD2. The germline V gene encodes CDR1 LGHNA and CDR2 YNFKEQ. The CDR3 contains 16 residues. Trimming removed 3 bases from V and 5 bases from J; junction bases left unmatched: 7. CDR3: CASSHGTSGFGETQYF. CDR3 DNA: TGTGCCAGCAGCCACGGGACTAGCGGGTTCGGGGAGACCCAGTACTTC.

The CDR3 reads CASSLGLQNNYGYTF. The CDR3 DNA sequence: TGCGCCAGCAGCTTGGGTTTACAGAATAACTATGGCTACACCTTC. This chain joins TRBV5-1 and TRBJ1-2, with D uncertain. V lost 0 bases, J lost 1 base, and 10 bases lay in between. CDR1 is SGHRS, CDR2 YFSETQ, per germline. CDR3 length: 15 amino acids.

The rearrangement uses TRBV28 and TRBJ2-7; 7 bases agree with TRBD1. CDR3 size: 12 residues. The ends lost 6 bases at V and 6 bases at J; junction bases unmatched: 5. Germline CDR1 is MDHEN and CDR2 is SYDVKM. The CDR3 DNA reads as TGTGCCAGCAGCGGGACAGCCCTCGAGCAGTACGTC. This codes for CASSGTALEQYV.

The V and J genes are TRBV5-6 and TRBJ1-1, with unresolved D. Germline V gene lookup returns CDR1 SGHDT and CDR2 YYEEEE. The CDR3 spans 15 residues. Trimming pared 5 bases from V and 0 bases from J, leaving 14 bases between. CDR3 nucleotide sequence: TGTGCCAGCAGAGAATCGGGAGGGATGAACACTGAAGCTTTCTTT. Amino acids: CASRESGGMNTEAFF.

This clone appeared a few times. The J gene is TRBJ2-1, the V gene TRBV7-8; no firm D call. V gave up 3 bases and J gave up 0 bases, with 9 bases separating them. This CDR3 region has 15 residues. The germline V gene encodes CDR1 SGHVS and CDR2 FQNEAQ. This CDR3 is CASSFILSSYNEQFF. The CDR3 DNA reads TGTGCCAGCAGCTTCATCTTAAGCTCCTACAATGAGCAGTTCTTC. The full variable domain, completed using reference TRBV7-8 and TRBJ2-1, is GAGVSQSPRYKVAKRGQDVALRCDPISGHVSLFWYQQALGQGPEFLTYFQNEAQLDKSGLPSDRFFAERPEGSVSTLKIQRTQQEDSAVYLCASSFILSSYNEQFFGPGTRLTVL.

This clone was counted only a few times. The chain couples TRBV6-5 to TRBJ1-2; the D gene is possibly TRBD1 (5 bases). CDR3 length: 13 residues. Deletions cut 6 bases from V and 4 bases from J, with 12 bases between. The germline CDR1 and CDR2 sequences are MNHEY and SVGAGI. CDR3 coding DNA: TGTGCCAGCAGCACCGGGGGGGGCTATGGCTACACCTTC. Amino acid sequence: CASSTGGGYGYTF.

This clone was observed many times. The V and J genes are TRBV4-2 and TRBJ2-3; perhaps D is TRBD1 or TRBD2 (6 bases each). CDR3 length equals 13 residues. The germline V and J ends were trimmed by 0 bases and 9 bases, with 10 bases remaining between them. Germline V gives CDR1 LGHNA, CDR2 YNFKEQ. CDR3 sequence (DNA): TGTGCCAGCAGCCAAGATCACGGGGGCACGCAGTATTTT. Translating it yields CASSQDHGGTQYF.